These 10 T cell receptor beta chains originate from one sample sequenced in a study of shared clonotypes between healthy human individuals. Sequencing was performed with immunoSEQ multiplex PCR; in TCRdb, only in-frame clones are kept and a portion is missing. The table has some 2,500,000 clones, approximately 93% seen once. What was sequenced was naive CD4+ T cells from PBMCs. The subset: CD45RA+ positively selected. These receptors were obtained from a man younger than 35 in good health. Some clones in this sample may be carry-over from other donors' samples.

The J gene is TRBJ1-4, the V gene TRBV4-1; the D is unclear. The CDR3 is 16 amino acids. V was cut by 2 bases and J by 8 bases, with 18 bases left in between. Germline-derived CDR1 and CDR2 are MGHRA and YSYEKL. The CDR3, as DNA: TGCGCCAGCAGCCAACCTACAGCGGGTGGAGGGGAAAAACTGTTTTTT. Translating gives CASSQPTAGGGEKLFF.

The chain recombines TRBV28 with TRBJ2-1, with 7 bases identical to TRBD2. Germline-derived CDR1 and CDR2 are MDHEN and SYDVKM. The V gene end was trimmed by 7 bases and the J gene end by 2 bases; junction bases not matched to a gene: 11. The CDR3 covers 16 residues. CDR3 sequence (DNA): TGTGCCAGCATTTCAAAAGCGGGAAACGCCTACAATGAGCAGTTCTTC. Translated, it gives CASISKAGNAYNEQFF.

The chain uses TRBV10-1 and TRBJ2-4, with TRBD1 identical over 8 bases. The CDR3 totals 13 residues. V gave up 2 bases and J gave up 7 bases; unmatched junction bases: 1. The germline CDR1 and CDR2 sequences are WNHNN and SYGVQD (reference sequence). The chain's CDR3 is CASSEAGGNIQYF. The CDR3 DNA is TGCGCCAGCAGTGAGGCAGGGGGCAACATTCAGTACTTC.

V usage is TRBV29-1 and J usage is TRBJ2-1; D might be TRBD2 (5 bases). The CDR3 totals 15 residues. Trimming cost V 6 bases and J 0 bases, with 15 bases left between them. Germline CDR1 reads SQVTM; CDR2 reads ANQGSEA. CDR3: CSVSRTPSSYNEQFF. CDR3 coding DNA: TGCAGCGTAAGCAGGACTCCCAGCTCCTACAATGAGCAGTTCTTC.

This rearrangement joins TRBV10-3 to TRBJ1-1, with D possibly matching TRBD1 (6 bases). This CDR3 spans 15 amino acids. The V end lost 0 bases, the J end lost 4 bases, and 12 bases lay between the germline ends. The V gene's germline CDR1 is ENHRY and CDR2 SYGVKD. The CDR3 protein is CAISESGRGGTEAFF. The CDR3 nucleotides read TGTGCCATCAGTGAGTCTGGCAGGGGAGGCACTGAAGCTTTCTTT.

This clone was picked up one time. V is TRBV4-1 and J is TRBJ2-4; D is possibly TRBD2 (5 bases). The germline CDR1 and CDR2 sequences are MGHRA and YSYEKL. V dropped 0 bases and J dropped 9 bases, with 9 bases sitting between them. The CDR3 runs 13 residues. CDR3 in DNA: TGCGCCAGCAGCCAAGAGAGACGGGGCATTCAGTACTTC. It encodes CASSQERRGIQYF.

The gene calls are TRBV10-3 and TRBJ2-3; 7 bases align to TRBD2. The CDR3 covers 15 residues. The germline gives CDR1 ENHRY, CDR2 SYGVKD. The J segment lost 4 bases and the V segment lost 3 bases, leaving 7 bases of the junction unmatched. The CDR3 spells CAISDLAGVADTQYF. The CDR3 DNA reads as TGTGCCATCAGTGACCTCGCGGGAGTGGCAGATACGCAGTATTTT.

The genes are TRBV5-5 and TRBJ2-7, with a tentative D call TRBD2 (7 bases). The CDR3 consists of 20 residues. V lost 4 bases and J 2 bases, leaving 31 bases between the germline ends. Germline V gene data show CDR1 as SGHKS and CDR2 as YYEKEE (reference sequence). In nucleotides, the CDR3 is TGTGCCAGCAGCGTTGGCGGGGGACAAGGGTGGTTAGCGGTTACCTACGAGCAGTACTTC. This gives the protein CASSVGGGQGWLAVTYEQYF.

V is TRBV29-1 and J is TRBJ1-2; D gene uncertain. Trimming removed 6 bases from V and 2 bases from J, with 7 bases in between. The germline gives CDR1 SQVTM, CDR2 ANQGSEA. This CDR3 is built from 11 residues. The CDR3 loop reads CSVQENYGYTF. The CDR3 DNA is TGCAGCGTCCAAGAGAACTATGGCTACACCTTC.

This chain connects TRBV5-1 to TRBJ1-1; D is perhaps TRBD1 (5 bases). Per the germline V gene, CDR1 is SGHRS and CDR2 is YFSETQ. V was cut by 0 bases and J by 6 bases, with 12 bases left in between. The CDR3 is 14 residues long. Here the CDR3 DNA reads TGCGCCAGCAGCTTGGGGGGGGAGCCCCCTGAAGCTTTCTTT. It is translated as CASSLGGEPPEAFF.